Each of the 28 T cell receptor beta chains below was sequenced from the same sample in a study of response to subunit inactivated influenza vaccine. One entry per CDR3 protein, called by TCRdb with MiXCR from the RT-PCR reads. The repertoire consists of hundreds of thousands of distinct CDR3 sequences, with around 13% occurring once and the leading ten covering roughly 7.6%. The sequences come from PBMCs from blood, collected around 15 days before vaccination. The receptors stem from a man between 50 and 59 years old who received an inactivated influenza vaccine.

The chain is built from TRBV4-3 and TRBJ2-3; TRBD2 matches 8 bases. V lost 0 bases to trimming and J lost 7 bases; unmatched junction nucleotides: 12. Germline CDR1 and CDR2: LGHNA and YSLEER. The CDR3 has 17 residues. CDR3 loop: CASSQDPRLAGINTQYF. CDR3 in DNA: TGCGCCAGCAGCCAAGACCCCAGGCTAGCGGGTATAAATACGCAGTATTTT.

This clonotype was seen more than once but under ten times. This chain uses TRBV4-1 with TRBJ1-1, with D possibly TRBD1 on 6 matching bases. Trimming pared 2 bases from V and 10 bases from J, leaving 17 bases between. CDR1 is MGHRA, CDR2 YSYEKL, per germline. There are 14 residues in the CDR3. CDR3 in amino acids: CASSQLTRGGGAFF. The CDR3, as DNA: TGCGCCAGCAGCCAACTTACCAGGGGTGGGGGAGCTTTCTTT.

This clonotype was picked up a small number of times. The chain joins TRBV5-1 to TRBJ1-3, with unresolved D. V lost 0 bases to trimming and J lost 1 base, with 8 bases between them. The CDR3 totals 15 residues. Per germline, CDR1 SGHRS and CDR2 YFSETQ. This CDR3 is CASSLEAGSGNTIYF. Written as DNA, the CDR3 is TGCGCCAGCAGCTTGGAGGCAGGATCTGGAAACACCATATATTTT. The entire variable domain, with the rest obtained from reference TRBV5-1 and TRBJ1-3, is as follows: KAGVTQTPRYLIKTRGQQVTLSCSPISGHRSVSWYQQTPGQGLQFLFEYFSETQRNKGNFPGRFSGRQFSNSRSEMNVSTLELGDSALYLCASSLEAGSGNTIYFGEGSWLTVV.

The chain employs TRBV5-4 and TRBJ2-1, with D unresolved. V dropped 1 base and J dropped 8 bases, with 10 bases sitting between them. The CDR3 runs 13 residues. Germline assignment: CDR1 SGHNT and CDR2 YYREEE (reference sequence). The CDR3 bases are TGTGCCAGCAGCTTGCTCCCCCCCGATGAGCAGTTCTTC. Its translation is CASSLLPPDEQFF.

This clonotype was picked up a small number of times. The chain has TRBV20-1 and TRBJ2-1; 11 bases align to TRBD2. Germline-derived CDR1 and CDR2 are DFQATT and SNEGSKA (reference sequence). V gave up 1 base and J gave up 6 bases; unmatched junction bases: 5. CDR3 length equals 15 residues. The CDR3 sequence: CSARAPGTSGNEQFF. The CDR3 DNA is TGCAGTGCTAGAGCCCCGGGGACTAGCGGCAATGAGCAGTTCTTC.

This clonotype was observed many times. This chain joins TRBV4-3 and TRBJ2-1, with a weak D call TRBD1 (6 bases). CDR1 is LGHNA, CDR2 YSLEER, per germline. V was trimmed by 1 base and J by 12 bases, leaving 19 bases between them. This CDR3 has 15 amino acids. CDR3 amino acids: CASSQVWDTHWGQFF. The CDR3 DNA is TGCGCCAGCAGCCAAGTCTGGGACACTCACTGGGGGCAGTTCTTC.

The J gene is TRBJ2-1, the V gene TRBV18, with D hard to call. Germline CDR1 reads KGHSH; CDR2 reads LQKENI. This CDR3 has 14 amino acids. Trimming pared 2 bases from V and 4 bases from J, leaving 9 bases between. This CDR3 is CASSPGFKYNEQFF. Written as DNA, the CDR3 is TGTGCCAGCTCACCAGGTTTTAAGTACAATGAGCAGTTCTTC.

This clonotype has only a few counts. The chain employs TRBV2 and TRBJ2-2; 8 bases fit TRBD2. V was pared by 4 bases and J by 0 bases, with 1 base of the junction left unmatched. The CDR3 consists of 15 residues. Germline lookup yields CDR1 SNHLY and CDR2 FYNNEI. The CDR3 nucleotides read TGTGCCAGCAGTGGACTAGCGACGAACACCGGGGAGCTGTTTTTT. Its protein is CASSGLATNTGELFF.

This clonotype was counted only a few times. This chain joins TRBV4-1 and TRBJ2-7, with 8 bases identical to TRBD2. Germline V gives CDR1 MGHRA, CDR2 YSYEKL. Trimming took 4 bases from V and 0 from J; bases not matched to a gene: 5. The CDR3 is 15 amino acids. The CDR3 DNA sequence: TGCGCCAGCAGCCTAGCGGGGCATCTCTCCTACGAGCAGTACTTC. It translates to CASSLAGHLSYEQYF.

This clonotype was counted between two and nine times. The CDR3 here is CSVRGTGGNEAFF. For the CDR3, the DNA is TGCAGCGTTAGAGGGACCGGTGGTAATGAAGCTTTCTTT. V is TRBV29-1 and J is TRBJ1-1; the D gene is possibly TRBD1 (5 bases). The germline V gene has CDR1 SQVTM and CDR2 ANQGSEA. CDR3 length: 13 residues. Between the trimmed V and J ends, which lost 5 bases and 7 bases, there was a span of 17 bases.

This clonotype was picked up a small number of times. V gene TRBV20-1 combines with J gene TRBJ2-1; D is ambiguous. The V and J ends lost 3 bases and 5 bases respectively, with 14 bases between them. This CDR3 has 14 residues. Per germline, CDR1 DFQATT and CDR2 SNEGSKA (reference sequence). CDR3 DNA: TGCAGTGCTAGGGCGGTGCTGATGAACAATGAGCAGTTCTTC. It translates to CSARAVLMNNEQFF.

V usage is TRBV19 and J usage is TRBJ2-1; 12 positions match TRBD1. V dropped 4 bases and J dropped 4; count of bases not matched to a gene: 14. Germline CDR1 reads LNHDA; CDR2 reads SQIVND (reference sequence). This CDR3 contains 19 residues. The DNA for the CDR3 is TGTGCCAGTAGTAACACCGGGACAGGGGGCGGCGAGCGGTACAATGAGCAGTTCTTC. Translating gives CASSNTGTGGGERYNEQFF.

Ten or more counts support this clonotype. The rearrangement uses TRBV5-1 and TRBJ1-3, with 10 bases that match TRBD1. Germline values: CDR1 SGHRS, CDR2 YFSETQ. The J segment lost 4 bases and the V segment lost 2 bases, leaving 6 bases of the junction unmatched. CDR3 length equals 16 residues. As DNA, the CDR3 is TGCGCCAGCAGCTTAACCGGGACAGGGGTCGGAAACACCATATATTTT. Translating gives CASSLTGTGVGNTIYF.

CDR3 in DNA: TGTGCCAGCAGCCCATTTCTAAAGGACACCGGGGAGCTGTTTTTT. It is translated as CASSPFLKDTGELFF. The chain has TRBV7-8 and TRBJ2-2; no clear D gene. This CDR3 has 15 residues. The germline V gene encodes CDR1 SGHVS and CDR2 FQNEAQ. Trimming pared 5 bases from V and 3 bases from J, leaving 13 bases between.

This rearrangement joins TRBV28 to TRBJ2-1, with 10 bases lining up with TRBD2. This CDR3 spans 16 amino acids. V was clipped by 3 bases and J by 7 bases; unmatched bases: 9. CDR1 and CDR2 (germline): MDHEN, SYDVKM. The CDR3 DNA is TGTGCCAGCAGTTTCCTTCTAGCGGGAGCGTCAAATGAGCAGTTCTTC. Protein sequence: CASSFLLAGASNEQFF. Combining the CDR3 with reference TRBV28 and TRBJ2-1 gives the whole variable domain DVKVTQSSRYLVKRTGEKVFLECVQDMDHENMFWYRQDPGLGLRLIYFSYDVKMKEKGDIPEGYSVSREKKERFSLILESASTNQTSMYLCASSFLLAGASNEQFFGPGTRLTVL.

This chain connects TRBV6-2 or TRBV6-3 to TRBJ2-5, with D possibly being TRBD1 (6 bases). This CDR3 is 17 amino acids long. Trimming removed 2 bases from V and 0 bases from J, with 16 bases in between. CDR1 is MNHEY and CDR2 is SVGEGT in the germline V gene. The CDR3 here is CASSYDTGTPYQETQYF. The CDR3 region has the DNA TGTGCCAGCAGTTACGACACAGGGACACCCTACCAAGAGACCCAGTACTTC.

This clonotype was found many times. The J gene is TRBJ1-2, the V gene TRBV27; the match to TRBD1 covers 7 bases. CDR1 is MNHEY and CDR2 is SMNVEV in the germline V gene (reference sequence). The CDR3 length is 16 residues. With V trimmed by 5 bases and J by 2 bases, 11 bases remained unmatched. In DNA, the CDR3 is TGTGCCAGCAGTCCCCAAACAGGGGCGATAAACTATGGCTACACCTTC. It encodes CASSPQTGAINYGYTF.

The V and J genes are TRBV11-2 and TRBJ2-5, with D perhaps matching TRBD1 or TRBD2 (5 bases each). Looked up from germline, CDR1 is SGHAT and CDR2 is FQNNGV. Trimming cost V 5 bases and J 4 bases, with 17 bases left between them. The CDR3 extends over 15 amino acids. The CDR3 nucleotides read TGTGCCAGCAGCCATTACCCTGGTGGGGGAGAGACCCAGTACTTC. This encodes CASSHYPGGGETQYF. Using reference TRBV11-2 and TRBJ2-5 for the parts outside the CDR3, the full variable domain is EAGVAQSPRYKIIEKRQSVAFWCNPISGHATLYWYQQILGQGPKLLIQFQNNGVVDDSQLPKDRFSAERLKGVDSTLKIQPAKLEDSAVYLCASSHYPGGGETQYFGPGTRLLVL.

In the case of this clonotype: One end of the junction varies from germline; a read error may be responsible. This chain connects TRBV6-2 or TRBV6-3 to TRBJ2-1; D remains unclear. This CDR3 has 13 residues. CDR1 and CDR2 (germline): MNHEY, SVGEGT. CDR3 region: CDSRLVQWDEQFF. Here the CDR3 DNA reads TGTGACAGCAGGTTGGTACAGTGGGATGAGCAGTTCTTC.

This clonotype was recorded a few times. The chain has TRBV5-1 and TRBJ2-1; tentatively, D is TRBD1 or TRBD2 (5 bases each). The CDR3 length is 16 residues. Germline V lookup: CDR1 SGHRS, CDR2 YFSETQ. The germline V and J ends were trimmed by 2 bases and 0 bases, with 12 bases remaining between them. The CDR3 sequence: CASSLYWGSSYNEQFF. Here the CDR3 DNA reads TGCGCCAGCAGCTTATATTGGGGGAGCTCCTACAATGAGCAGTTCTTC.

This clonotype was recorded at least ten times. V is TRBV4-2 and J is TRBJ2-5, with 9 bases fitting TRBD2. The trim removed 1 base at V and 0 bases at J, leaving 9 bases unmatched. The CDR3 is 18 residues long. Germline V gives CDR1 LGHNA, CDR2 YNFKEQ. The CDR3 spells CASSQGILAGAYQETQYF. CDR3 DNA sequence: TGTGCCAGCAGCCAAGGGATTTTAGCGGGAGCTTACCAAGAGACCCAGTACTTC.

The CDR3 DNA sequence: TGCAGTGCTCCGCGGACAGGGGGCCAAGACACCTTC. Encoded protein: CSAPRTGGQDTF. This chain joins TRBV20-1 and TRBJ1-2, with 11 bases fitting TRBD1. This CDR3 comprises 12 residues. V shed 5 bases, J shed 12 bases, and the junction held 8 bases outside the gene matches. Germline V lookup: CDR1 DFQATT, CDR2 SNEGSKA (reference sequence).

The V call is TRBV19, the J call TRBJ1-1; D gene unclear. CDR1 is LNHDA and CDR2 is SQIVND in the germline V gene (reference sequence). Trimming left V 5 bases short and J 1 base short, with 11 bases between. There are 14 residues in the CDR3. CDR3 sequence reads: CASSPPLRNTEAFF. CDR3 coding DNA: TGTGCCAGTAGTCCTCCCCTTCGGAACACTGAAGCTTTCTTT.

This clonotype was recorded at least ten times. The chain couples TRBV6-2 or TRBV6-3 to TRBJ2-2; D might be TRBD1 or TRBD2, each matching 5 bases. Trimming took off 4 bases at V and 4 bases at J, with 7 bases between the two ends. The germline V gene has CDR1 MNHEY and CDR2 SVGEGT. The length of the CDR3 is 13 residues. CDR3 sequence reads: CASSSGPTGELFF. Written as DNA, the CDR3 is TGTGCCAGCAGTTCGGGGCCCACCGGGGAGCTGTTTTTT.

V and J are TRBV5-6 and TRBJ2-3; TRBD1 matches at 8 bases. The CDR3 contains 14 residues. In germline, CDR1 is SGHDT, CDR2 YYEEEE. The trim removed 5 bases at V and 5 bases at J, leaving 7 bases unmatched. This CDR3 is CASRSGQGVDTQYF. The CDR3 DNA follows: TGTGCCAGCAGATCCGGACAGGGCGTAGATACGCAGTATTTT.

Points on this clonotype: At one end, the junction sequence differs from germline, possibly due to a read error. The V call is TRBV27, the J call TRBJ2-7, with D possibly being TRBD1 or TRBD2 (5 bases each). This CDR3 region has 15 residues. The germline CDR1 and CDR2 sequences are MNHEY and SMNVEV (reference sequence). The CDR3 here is CVSSPPGTGTYEQYF. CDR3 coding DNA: TGTGTCAGCAGTCCGCCCGGGACGGGGACCTACGAGCAGTACTTC.

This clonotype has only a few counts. The CDR3 reads CSGEGGRTEAFF. CDR3 nucleotide sequence: TGCAGTGGAGAGGGGGGGCGGACTGAAGCTTTCTTT. The chain is built from TRBV20-1 and TRBJ1-1; D is possibly TRBD1 (6 bases). This CDR3 region has 12 residues. The germline gives CDR1 DFQATT, CDR2 SNEGSKA (reference sequence). The V end was cut by 7 bases, the J end by 5 bases, with 14 bases between.

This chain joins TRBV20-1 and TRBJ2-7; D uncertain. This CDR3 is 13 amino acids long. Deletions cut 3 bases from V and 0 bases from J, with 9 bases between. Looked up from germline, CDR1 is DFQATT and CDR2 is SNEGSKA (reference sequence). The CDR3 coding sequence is TGCAGTGCTAGTACCGGTCTCTCCTACGAGCAGTACTTC. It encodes CSASTGLSYEQYF.